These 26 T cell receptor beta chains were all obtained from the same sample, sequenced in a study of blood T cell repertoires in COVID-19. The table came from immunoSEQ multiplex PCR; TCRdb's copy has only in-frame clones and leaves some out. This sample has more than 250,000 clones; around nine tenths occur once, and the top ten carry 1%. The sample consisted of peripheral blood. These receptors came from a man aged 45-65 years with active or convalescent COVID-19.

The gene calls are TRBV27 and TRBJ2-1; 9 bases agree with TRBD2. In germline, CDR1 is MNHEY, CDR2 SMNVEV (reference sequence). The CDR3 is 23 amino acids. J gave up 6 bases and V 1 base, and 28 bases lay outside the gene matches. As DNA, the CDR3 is TGTGCCAGCAGTTTATTGGGTTTTACCGGGACTAGCTCGGGAGGTTTAAGGTTCAATGAGCAGTTCTTC. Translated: CASSLLGFTGTSSGGLRFNEQFF.

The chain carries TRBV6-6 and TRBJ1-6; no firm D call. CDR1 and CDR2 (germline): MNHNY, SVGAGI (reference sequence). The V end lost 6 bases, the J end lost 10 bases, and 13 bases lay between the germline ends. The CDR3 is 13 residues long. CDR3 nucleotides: TGTGCCAGCAGAGAAGAGGGAGGCTCACCCCTCCACTTT. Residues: CASREEGGSPLHF.

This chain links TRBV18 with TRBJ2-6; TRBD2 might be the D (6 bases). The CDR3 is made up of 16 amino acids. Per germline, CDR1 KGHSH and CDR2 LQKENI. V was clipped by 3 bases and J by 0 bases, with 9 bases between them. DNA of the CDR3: TGTGCCAGCTCACCTCCCGGGAGCTCTGGGGCCAACGTCCTGACTTTC. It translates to CASSPPGSSGANVLTF.

The CDR3 reads CAISPGLAVTDTQYF. In DNA form, the CDR3 reads TGTGCCATCAGCCCTGGACTAGCGGTCACAGATACGCAGTATTTT. The chain couples TRBV10-3 to TRBJ2-3, with 10 bases identical to TRBD2. J gave up 2 bases and V 6 bases, and 5 bases lay outside the gene matches. Germline V gives CDR1 ENHRY, CDR2 SYGVKD. The CDR3 covers 15 residues.

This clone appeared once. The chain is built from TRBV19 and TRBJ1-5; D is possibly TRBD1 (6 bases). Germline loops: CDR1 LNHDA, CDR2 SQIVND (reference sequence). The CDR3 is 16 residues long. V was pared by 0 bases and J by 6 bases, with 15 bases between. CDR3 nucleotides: TGTGCCAGTAGTATAGATTTTGGGGGCGGAACTCAGCCCCAGCATTTT. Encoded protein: CASSIDFGGGTQPQHF.

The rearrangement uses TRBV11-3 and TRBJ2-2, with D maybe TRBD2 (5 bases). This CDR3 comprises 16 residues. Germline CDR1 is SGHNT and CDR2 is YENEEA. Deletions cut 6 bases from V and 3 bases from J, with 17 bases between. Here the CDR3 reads CASSPGLARDTGELFF. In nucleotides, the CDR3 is TGTGCCAGCAGTCCTGGTCTAGCTCGGGACACCGGGGAGCTGTTTTTT.

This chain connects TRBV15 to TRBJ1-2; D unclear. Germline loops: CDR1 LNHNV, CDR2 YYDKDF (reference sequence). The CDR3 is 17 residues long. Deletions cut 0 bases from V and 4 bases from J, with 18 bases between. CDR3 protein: CATSRDLPGLELYGYTF. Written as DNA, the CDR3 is TGTGCCACCAGCAGAGACCTCCCGGGGTTAGAACTCTATGGCTACACCTTC.

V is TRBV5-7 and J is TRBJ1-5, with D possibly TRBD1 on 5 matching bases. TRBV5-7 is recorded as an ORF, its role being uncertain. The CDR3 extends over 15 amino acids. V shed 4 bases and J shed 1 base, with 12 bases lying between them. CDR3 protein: CASSVDMKSNQPQHF. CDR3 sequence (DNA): TGTGCCAGCAGCGTGGACATGAAGAGCAATCAGCCCCAGCATTTT.

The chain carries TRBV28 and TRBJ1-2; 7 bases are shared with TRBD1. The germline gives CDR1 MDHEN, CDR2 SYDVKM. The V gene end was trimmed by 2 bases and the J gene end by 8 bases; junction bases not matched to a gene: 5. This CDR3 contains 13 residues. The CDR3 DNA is TGTGCCAGCAGTTTAGGCAGAGGGGGCGGCTACACCTTC. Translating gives CASSLGRGGGYTF.

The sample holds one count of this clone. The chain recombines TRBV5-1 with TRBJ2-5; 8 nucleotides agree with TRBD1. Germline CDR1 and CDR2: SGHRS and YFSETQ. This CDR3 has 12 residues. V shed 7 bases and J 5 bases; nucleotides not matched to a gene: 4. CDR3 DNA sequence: TGCGCCAGCGGCCGACAGGGGGAGACCCAGTACTTC. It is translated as CASGRQGETQYF.

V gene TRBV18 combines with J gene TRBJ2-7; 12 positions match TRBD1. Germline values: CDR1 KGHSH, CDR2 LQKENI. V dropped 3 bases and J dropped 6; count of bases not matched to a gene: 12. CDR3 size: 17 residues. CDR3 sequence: CASSPLGTGGVQIEQYF. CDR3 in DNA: TGTGCCAGCTCACCCCTGGGGACAGGGGGCGTTCAAATCGAGCAGTACTTC. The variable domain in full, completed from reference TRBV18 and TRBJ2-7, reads NAGVMQNPRHLVRRRGQEARLRCSPMKGHSHVYWYRQLPEEGLKFMVYLQKENIIDESGMPKERFSAEFPKEGPSILRIQQVVRGDSAAYFCASSPLGTGGVQIEQYFGPGTRLTVT.

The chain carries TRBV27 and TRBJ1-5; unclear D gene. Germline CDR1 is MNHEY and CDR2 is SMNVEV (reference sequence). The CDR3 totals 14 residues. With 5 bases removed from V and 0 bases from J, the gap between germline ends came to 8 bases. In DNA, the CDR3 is TGTGCCAGCAGTCCCAGATTTAGCAATCAGCCCCAGCATTTT. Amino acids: CASSPRFSNQPQHF.

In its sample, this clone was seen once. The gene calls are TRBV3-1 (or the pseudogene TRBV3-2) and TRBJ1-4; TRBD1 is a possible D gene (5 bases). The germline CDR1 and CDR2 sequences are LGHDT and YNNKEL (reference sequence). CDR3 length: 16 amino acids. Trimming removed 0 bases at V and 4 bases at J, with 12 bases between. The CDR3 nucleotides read TGTGCCAGCAGCCAAGAATTGGGGGGGAATAATGAAAAACTGTTTTTT. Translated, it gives CASSQELGGNNEKLFF.

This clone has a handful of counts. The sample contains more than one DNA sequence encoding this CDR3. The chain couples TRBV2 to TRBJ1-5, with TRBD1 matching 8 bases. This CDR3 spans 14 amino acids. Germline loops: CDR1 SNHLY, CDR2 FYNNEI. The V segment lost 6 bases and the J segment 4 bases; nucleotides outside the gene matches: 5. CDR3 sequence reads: CASSGTGGNQPQHF. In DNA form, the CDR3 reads TGTGCCAGCAGCGGGACAGGAGGTAATCAGCCCCAGCATTTT.

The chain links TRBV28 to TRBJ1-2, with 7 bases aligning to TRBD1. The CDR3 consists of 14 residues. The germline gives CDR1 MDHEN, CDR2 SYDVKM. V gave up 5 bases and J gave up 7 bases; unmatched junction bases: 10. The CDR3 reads CASSTDRVQRGYTF. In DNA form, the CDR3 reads TGTGCCAGCAGTACTGACAGGGTACAGCGTGGCTACACCTTC.

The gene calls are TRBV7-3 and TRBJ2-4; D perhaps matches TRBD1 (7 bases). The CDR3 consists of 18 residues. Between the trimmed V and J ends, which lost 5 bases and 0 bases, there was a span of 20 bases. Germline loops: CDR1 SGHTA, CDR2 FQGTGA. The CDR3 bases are TGTGCCAGCAGCAACCCTTCCCACAGGGGACTAGCCAAAAACATTCAGTACTTC. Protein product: CASSNPSHRGLAKNIQYF.

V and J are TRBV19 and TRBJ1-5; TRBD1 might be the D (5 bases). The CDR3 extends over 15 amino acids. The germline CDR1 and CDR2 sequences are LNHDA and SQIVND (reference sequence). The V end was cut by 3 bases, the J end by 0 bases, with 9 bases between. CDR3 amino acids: CASSIGGSSNQPQHF. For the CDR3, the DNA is TGTGCCAGTAGTATCGGGGGGAGTAGCAATCAGCCCCAGCATTTT.

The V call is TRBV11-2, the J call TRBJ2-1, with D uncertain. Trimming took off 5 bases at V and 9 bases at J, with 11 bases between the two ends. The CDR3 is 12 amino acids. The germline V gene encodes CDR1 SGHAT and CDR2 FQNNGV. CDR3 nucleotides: TGTGCCAGCAGCCTTAGCCGGGTTGAGCAGTTCTTC. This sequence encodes CASSLSRVEQFF.

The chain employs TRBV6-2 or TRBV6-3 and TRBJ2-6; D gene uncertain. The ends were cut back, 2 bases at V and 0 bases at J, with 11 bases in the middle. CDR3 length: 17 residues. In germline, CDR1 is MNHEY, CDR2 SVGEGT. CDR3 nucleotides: TGTGCCAGCAGTTACCATCCAGGTAGCTCTGGGGCCAACGTCCTGACTTTC. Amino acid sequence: CASSYHPGSSGANVLTF.

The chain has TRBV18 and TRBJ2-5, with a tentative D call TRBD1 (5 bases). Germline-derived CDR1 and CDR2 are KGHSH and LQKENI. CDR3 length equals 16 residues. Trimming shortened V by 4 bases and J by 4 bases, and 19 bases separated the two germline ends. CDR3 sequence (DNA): TGTGCCAGCTCACAAACAAGTCCAGGGCGAGGAGAGACCCAGTACTTC. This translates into CASSQTSPGRGETQYF. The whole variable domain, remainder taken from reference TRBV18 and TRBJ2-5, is NAGVMQNPRHLVRRRGQEARLRCSPMKGHSHVYWYRQLPEEGLKFMVYLQKENIIDESGMPKERFSAEFPKEGPSILRIQQVVRGDSAAYFCASSQTSPGRGETQYFGPGTRLLVL.

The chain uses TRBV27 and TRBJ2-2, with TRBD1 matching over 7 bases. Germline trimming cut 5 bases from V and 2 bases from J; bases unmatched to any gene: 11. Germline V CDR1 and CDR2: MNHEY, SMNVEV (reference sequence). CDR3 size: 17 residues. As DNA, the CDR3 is TGTGCCAGCAGTGTACTGCACAGGGGTGGCAACACCGGGGAGCTGTTTTTT. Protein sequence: CASSVLHRGGNTGELFF.

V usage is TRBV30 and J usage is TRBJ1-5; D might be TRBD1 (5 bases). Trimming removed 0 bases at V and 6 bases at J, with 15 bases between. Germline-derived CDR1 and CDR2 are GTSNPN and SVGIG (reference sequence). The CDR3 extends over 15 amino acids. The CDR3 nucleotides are TGTGCCTGGAGTGTACGAGGTCAGGGCCCTCAGCCCCAGCATTTT. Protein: CAWSVRGQGPQPQHF. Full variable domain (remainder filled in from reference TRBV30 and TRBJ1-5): SQTIHQWPATLVQPVGSPLSLECTVEGTSNPNLYWYRQAAGRGLQLLFYSVGIGQISSEVPQNLSASRPQDRQFILSSKKLLLSDSGFYLCAWSVRGQGPQPQHFGDGTRLSIL.

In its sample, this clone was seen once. The DNA of the CDR3 is TGTGCCAGCAGTCCCCTACCTCTTGGAGAGACCCAGTACTTC. Protein product: CASSPLPLGETQYF. The gene calls are TRBV28 and TRBJ2-5; D unclear. This CDR3 is 14 amino acids long. Germline loops: CDR1 MDHEN, CDR2 SYDVKM. V was pared by 5 bases and J by 4 bases, with 14 bases between.

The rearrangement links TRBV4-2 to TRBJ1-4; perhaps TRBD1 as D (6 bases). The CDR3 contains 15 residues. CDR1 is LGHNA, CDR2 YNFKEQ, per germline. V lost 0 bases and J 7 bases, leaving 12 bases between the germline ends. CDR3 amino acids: CASSQERGASEKLFF. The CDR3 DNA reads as TGTGCCAGCAGCCAAGAACGGGGGGCTAGTGAAAAACTGTTTTTT.

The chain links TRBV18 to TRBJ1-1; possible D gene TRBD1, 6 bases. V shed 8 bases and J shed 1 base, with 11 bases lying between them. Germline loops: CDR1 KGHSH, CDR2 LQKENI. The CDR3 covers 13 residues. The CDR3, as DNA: TGTGCCAGCCTAGACAGGACGAACACTGAAGCTTTCTTT. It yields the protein CASLDRTNTEAFF.

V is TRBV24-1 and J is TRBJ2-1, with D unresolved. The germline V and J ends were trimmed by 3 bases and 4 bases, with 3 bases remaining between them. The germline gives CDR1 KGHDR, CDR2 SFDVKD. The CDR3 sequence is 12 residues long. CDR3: CATSDEYNEQFF. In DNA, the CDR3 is TGTGCCACCAGTGATGAGTACAATGAGCAGTTCTTC.